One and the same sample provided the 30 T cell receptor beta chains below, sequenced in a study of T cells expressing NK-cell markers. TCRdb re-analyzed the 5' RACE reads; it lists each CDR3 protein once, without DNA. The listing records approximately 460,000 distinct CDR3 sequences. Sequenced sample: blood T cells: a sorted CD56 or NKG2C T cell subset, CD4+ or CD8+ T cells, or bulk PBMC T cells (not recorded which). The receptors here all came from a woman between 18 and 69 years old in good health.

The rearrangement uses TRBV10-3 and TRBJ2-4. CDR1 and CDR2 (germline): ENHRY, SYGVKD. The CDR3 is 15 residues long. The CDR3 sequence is CAISESLGELNIQYF.

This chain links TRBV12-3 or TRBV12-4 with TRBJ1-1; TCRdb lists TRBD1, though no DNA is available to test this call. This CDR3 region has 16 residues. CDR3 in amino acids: CASTLDLGHGSTEAFF.

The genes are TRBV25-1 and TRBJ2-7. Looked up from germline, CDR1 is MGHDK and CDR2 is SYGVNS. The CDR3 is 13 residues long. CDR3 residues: CASSEPIKYEQYF.

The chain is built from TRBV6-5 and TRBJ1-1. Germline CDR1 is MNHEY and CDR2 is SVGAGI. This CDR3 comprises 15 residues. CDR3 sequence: CASSYSRVTNTEAFF.

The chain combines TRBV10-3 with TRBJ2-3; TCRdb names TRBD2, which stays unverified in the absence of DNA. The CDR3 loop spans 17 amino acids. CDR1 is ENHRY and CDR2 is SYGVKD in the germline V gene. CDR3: CAISEAPSGGGTDTQYF.

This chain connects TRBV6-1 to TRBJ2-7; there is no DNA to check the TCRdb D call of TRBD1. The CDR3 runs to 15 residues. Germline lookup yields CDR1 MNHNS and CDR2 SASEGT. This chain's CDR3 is CASSPPRGHRDEQYF.

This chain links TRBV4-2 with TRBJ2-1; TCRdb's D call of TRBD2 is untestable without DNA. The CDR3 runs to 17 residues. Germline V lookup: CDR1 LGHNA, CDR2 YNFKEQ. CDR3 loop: CASRRGLGWILGNEQFF.

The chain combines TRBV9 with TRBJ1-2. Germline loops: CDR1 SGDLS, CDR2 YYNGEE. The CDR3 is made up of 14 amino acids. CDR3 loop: CASSPMREGYGYTF. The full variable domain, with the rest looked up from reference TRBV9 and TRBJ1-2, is DSGVTQTPKHLITATGQRVTLRCSPRSGDLSVYWYQQSLDQGLQFLIQYYNGEERAKGNILERFSAQQFPDLHSELNLSSLELGDSALYFCASSPMREGYGYTFGSGTRLTVV.

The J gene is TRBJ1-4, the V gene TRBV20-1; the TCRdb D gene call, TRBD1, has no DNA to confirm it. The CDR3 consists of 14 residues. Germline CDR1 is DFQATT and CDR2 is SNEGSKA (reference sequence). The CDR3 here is CSALDSATNEKLFF.

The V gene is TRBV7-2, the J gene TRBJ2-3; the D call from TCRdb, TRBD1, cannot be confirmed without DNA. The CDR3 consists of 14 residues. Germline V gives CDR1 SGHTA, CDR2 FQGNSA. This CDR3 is CASSFGGGPDTQYF.

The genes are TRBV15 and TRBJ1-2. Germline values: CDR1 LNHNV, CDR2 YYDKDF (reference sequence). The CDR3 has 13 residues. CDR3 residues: CATSPESLYGYTF.

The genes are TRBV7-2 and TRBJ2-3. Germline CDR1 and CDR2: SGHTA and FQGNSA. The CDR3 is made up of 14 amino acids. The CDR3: CASSLHSSTDTQYF.

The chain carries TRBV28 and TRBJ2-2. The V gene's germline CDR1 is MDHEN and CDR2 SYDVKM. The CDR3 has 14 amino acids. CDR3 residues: CASANLMGPGELFF. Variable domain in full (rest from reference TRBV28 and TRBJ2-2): DVKVTQSSRYLVKRTGEKVFLECVQDMDHENMFWYRQDPGLGLRLIYFSYDVKMKEKGDIPEGYSVSREKKERFSLILESASTNQTSMYLCASANLMGPGELFFGEGSRLTVL.

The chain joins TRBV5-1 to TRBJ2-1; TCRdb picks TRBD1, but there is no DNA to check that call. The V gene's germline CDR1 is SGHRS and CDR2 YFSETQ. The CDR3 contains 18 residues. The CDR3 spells CASSLAPGSGGGLDEQFF.

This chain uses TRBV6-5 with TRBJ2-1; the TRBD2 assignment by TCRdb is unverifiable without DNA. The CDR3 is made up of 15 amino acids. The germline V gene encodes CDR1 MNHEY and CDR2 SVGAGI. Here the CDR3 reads CASSLLAGGLNEQFF.

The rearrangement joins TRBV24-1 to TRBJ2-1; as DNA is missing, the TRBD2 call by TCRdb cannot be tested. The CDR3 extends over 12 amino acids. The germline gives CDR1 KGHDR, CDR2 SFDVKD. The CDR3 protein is CATSSLGNEQFF.

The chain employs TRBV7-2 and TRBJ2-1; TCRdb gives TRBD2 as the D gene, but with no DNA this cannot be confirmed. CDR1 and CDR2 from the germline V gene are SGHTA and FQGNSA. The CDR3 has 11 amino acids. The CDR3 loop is CAALAYNEQFF.

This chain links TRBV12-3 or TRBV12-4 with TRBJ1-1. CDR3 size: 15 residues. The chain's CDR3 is CASGPVGLKNTEAFF.

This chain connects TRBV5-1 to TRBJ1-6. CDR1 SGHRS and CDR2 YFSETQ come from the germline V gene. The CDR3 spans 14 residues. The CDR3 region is CASSSDRGNSPLHF.

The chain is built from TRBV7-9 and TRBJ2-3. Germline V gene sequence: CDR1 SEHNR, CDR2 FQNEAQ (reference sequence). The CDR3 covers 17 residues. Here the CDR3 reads CASSLMSSGRGTDTQYF.

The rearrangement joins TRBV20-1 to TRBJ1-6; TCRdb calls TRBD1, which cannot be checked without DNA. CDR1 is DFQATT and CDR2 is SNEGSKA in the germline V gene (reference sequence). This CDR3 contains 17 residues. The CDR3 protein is CSARDRARDRGRSPLHF.

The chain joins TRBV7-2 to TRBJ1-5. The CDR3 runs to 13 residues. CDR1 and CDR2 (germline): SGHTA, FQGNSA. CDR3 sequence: CASSLAEAQPQHF.

CDR3 amino acids: CASSLVGGQSYNEQFF. The gene calls are TRBV5-6 and TRBJ2-1; the TCRdb D gene call, TRBD1, has no DNA to confirm it. Germline V lookup: CDR1 SGHDT, CDR2 YYEEEE. The length of the CDR3 is 16 residues.

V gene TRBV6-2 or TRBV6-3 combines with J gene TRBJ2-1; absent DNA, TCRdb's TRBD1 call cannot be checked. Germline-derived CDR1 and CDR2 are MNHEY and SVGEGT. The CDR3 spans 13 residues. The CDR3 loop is CASSYPGANGQFF.

This chain's CDR3 is CSAIKRAGQETQYF. The chain recombines TRBV20-1 with TRBJ2-5; TCRdb's D call, TRBD2, is unchecked because there is no DNA. The length of the CDR3 is 14 residues. From germline, CDR1 is DFQATT and CDR2 SNEGSKA (reference sequence).

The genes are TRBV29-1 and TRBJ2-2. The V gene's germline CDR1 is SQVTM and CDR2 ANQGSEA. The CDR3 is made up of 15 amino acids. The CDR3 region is CSVEDQLLNTGELFF.

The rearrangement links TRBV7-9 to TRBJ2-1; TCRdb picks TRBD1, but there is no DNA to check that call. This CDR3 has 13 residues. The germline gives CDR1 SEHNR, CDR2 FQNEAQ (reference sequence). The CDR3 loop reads CASSFDRGNEQFF.

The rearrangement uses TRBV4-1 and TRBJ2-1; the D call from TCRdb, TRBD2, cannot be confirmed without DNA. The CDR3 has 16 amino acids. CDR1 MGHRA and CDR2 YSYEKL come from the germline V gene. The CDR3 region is CASSPYSEATYNEQFF.

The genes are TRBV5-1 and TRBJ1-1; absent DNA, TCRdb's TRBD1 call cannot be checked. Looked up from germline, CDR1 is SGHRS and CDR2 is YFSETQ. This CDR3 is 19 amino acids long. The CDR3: CASRRGQGGTFAGGTEAFF. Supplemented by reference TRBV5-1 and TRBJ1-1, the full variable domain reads KAGVTQTPRYLIKTRGQQVTLSCSPISGHRSVSWYQQTPGQGLQFLFEYFSETQRNKGNFPGRFSGRQFSNSRSEMNVSTLELGDSALYLCASRRGQGGTFAGGTEAFFGQGTRLTVV.

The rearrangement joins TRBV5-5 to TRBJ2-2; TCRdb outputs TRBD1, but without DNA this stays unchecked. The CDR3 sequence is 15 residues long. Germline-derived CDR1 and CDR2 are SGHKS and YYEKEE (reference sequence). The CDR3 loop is CASSSYQGSTGELFF.